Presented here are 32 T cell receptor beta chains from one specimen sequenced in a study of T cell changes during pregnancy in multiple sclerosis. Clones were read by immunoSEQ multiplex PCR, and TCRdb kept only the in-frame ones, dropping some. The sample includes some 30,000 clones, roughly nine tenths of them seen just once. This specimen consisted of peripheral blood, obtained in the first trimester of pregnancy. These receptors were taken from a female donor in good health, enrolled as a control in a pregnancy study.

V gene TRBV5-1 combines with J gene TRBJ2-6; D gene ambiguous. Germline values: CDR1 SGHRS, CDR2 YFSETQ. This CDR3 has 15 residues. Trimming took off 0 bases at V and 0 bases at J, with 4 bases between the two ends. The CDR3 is CASSLAGSGANVLTF. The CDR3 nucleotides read TGCGCCAGCAGCTTGGCCGGCTCTGGGGCCAACGTCCTGACTTTC.

For the CDR3, the DNA is TGTGCCAGCAGTGTAGGGCGGAGGGAAGAAGCTTTCTTT. This encodes CASSVGRREEAFF. The chain has TRBV7-2 and TRBJ1-1; D not resolved. V was trimmed by 6 bases and J by 8 bases, leaving 16 bases between them. The CDR3 totals 13 residues. The germline gives CDR1 SGHTA, CDR2 FQGNSA.

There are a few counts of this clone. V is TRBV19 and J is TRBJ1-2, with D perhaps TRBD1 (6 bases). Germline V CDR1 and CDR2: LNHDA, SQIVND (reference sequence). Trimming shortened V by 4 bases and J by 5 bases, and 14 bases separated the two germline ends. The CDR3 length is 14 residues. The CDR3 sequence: CASSREGGVYGYTF. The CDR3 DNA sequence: TGTGCCAGTAGTAGAGAGGGGGGGGTGTATGGCTACACCTTC.

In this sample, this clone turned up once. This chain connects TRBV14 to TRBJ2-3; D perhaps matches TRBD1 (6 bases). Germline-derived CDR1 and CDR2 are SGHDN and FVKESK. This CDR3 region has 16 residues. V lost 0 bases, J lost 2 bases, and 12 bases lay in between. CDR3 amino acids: CASSQEWGLITDTQYF. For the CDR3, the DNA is TGTGCCAGCAGCCAAGAGTGGGGGCTTATCACAGATACGCAGTATTTT.

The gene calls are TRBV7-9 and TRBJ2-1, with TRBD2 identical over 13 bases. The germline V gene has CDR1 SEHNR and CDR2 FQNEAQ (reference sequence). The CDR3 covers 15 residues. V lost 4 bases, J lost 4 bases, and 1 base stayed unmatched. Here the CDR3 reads CASSSTSGRYNEQFF. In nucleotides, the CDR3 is TGTGCCAGCAGCTCGACTAGCGGGAGGTACAATGAGCAGTTCTTC.

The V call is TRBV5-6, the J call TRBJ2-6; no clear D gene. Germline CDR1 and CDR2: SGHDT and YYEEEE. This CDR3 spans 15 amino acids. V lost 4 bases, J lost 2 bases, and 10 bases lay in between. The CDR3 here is CASSQSGTGANVLTF. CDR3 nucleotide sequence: TGTGCCAGCAGCCAGTCGGGTACTGGGGCCAACGTCCTGACTTTC.

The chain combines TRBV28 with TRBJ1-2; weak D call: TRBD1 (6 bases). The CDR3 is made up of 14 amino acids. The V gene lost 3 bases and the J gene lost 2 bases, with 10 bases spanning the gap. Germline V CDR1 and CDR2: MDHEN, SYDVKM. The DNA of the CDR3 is TGTGCCAGCAGTTTTTTAGACAGGAACTATGGCTACACCTTC. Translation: CASSFLDRNYGYTF.

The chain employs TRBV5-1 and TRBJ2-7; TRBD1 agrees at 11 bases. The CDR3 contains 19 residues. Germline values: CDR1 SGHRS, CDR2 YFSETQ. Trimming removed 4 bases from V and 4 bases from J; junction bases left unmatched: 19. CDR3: CASSLQPRAGQGAPYEQYF. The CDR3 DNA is TGCGCCAGCAGCCTCCAGCCACGGGCAGGACAGGGGGCGCCGTACGAGCAGTACTTC. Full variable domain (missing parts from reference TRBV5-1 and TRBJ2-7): KAGVTQTPRYLIKTRGQQVTLSCSPISGHRSVSWYQQTPGQGLQFLFEYFSETQRNKGNFPGRFSGRQFSNSRSEMNVSTLELGDSALYLCASSLQPRAGQGAPYEQYFGPGTRLTVT.

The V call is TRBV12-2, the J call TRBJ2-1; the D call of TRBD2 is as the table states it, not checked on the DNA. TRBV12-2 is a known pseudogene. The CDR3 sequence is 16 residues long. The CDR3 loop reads CASRRLAGKWRNEQFF. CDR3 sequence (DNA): TGTGCAAGTCGCCGCCTAGCGGGAAAGTGGCGGAATGAGCAGTTCTTC.

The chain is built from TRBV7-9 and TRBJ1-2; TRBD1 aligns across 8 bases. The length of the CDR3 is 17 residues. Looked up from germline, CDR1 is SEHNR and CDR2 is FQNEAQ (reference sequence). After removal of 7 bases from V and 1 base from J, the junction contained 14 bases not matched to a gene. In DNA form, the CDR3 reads TGTGCCAGCAAGATGGACAGGGCTAATTTTAATAACTATGGCTACACCTTC. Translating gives CASKMDRANFNNYGYTF.

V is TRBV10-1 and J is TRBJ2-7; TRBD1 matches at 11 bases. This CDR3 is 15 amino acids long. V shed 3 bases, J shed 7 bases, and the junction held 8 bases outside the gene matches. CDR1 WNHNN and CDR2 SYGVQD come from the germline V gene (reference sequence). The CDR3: CASSDRTGGSWEQYF. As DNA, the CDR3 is TGCGCCAGCAGTGATCGGACAGGGGGCTCTTGGGAGCAGTACTTC.

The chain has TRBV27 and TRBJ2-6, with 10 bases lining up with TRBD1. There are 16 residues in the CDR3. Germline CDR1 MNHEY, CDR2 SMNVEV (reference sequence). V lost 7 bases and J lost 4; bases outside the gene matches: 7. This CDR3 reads CASNRQGATGANVLTF. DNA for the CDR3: TGTGCCAGCAATCGACAGGGGGCGACGGGGGCCAACGTCCTGACTTTC.

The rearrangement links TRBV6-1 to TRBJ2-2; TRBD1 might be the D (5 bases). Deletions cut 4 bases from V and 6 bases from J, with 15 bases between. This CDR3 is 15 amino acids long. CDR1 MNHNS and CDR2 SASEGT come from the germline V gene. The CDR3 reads CASSGQFGGAGELFF. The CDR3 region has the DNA TGTGCCAGCAGTGGACAGTTCGGTGGCGCCGGGGAGCTGTTTTTT.

CDR3 DNA: TGTGCCAGCAGCGTTCTCCCCGGGACTAGCGGGGGGGCAGGCAATGAGCAGTTCTTC. Protein product: CASSVLPGTSGGAGNEQFF. V gene TRBV9 combines with J gene TRBJ2-1; 16 bases match TRBD2. From germline, CDR1 is SGDLS and CDR2 YYNGEE. V was pared by 2 bases and J by 6 bases, with 11 bases of the junction left unmatched. The CDR3 covers 19 residues.

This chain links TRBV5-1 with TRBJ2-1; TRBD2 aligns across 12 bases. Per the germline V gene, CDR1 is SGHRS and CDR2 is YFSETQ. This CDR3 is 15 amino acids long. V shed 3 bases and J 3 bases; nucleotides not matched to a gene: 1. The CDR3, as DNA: TGCGCCAGCAGCTGGGGACTAGCGGGCTACAATGAGCAGTTCTTC. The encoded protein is CASSWGLAGYNEQFF. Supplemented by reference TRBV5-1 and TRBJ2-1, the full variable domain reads KAGVTQTPRYLIKTRGQQVTLSCSPISGHRSVSWYQQTPGQGLQFLFEYFSETQRNKGNFPGRFSGRQFSNSRSEMNVSTLELGDSALYLCASSWGLAGYNEQFFGPGTRLTVL.

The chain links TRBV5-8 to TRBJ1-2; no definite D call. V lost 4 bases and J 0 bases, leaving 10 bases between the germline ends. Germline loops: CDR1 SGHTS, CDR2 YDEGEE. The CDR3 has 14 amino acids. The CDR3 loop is CASSVQGANYGYTF. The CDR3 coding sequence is TGTGCCAGCAGCGTACAAGGAGCTAACTATGGCTACACCTTC.

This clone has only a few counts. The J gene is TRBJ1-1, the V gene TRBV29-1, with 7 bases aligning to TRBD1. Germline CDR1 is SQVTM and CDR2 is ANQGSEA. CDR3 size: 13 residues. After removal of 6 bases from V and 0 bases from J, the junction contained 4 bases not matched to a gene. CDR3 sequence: CSVAGQMNTEAFF. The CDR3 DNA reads TGCAGCGTGGCGGGACAGATGAACACTGAAGCTTTCTTT.

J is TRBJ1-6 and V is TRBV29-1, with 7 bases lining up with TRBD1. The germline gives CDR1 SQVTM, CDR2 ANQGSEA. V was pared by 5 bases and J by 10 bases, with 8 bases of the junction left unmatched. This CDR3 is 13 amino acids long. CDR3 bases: TGCAGCGTTAGAGGACAGGTAGACTCACCCCTCCACTTT. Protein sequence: CSVRGQVDSPLHF.

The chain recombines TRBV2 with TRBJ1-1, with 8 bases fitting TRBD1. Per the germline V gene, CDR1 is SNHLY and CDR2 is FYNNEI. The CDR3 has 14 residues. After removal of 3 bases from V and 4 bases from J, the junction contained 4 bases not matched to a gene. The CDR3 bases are TGTGCCAGCAGTGAGAACAGGGGGTCCACTGAAGCTTTCTTT. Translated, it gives CASSENRGSTEAFF.

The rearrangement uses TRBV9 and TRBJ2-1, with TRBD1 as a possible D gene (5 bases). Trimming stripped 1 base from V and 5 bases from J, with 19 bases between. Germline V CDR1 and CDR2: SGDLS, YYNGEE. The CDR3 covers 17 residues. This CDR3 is CASSVHRTGRPDNEQFF. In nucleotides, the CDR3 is TGTGCCAGCAGCGTACACCGAACAGGCCGTCCTGACAATGAGCAGTTCTTC. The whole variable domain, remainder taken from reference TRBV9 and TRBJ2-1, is DSGVTQTPKHLITATGQRVTLRCSPRSGDLSVYWYQQSLDQGLQFLIQYYNGEERAKGNILERFSAQQFPDLHSELNLSSLELGDSALYFCASSVHRTGRPDNEQFFGPGTRLTVL.

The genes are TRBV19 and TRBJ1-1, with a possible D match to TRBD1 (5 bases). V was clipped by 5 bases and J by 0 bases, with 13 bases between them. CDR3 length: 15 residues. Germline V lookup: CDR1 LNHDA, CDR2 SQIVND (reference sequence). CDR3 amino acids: CASSDQGSMNTEAFF. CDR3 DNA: TGTGCCAGTAGTGACCAGGGTTCGATGAACACTGAAGCTTTCTTT.

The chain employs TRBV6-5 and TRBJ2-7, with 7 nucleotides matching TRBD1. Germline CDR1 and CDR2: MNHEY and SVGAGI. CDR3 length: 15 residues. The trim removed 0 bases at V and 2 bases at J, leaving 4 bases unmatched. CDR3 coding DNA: TGTGCCAGCAGTTACTCGGGACAGAGGACCTACGAGCAGTACTTC. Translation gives CASSYSGQRTYEQYF.

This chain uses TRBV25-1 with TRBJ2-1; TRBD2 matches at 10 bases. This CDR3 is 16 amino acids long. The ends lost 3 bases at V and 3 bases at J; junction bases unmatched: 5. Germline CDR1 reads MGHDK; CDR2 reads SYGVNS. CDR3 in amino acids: CASSDLAGANYNEQFF. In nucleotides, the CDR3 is TGTGCCAGCAGTGACCTAGCGGGAGCGAACTACAATGAGCAGTTCTTC.

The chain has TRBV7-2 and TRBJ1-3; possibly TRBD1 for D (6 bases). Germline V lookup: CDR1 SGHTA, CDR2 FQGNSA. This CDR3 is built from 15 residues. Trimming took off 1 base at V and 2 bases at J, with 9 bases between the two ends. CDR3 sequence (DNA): TGTGCCAGCAGCTTAGTTGGGGGCCCTGGAAACACCATATATTTT. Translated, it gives CASSLVGGPGNTIYF. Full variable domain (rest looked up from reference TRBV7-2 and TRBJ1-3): GAGVSQSPSNKVTEKGKDVELRCDPISGHTALYWYRQSLGQGLEFLIYFQGNSAPDKSGLPSDRFSAERTGGSVSTLTIQRTQQEDSAVYLCASSLVGGPGNTIYFGEGSWLTVV.

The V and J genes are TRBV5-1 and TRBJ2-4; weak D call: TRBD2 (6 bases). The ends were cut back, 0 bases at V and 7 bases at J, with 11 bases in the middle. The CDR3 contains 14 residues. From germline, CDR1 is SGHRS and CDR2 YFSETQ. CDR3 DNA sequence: TGCGCCAGCAGCTTGGAATGGGGGGTGAACATTCAGTACTTC. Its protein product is CASSLEWGVNIQYF.

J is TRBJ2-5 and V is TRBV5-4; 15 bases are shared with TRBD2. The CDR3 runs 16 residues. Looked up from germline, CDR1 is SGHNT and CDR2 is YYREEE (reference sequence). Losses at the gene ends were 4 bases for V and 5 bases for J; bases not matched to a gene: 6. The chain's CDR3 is CASSPGLAGGRETQYF. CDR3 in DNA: TGTGCCAGCAGCCCGGGACTAGCGGGAGGACGGGAGACCCAGTACTTC. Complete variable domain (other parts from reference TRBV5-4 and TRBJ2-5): ETGVTQSPTHLIKTRGQQVTLRCSSQSGHNTVSWYQQALGQGPQFIFQYYREEENGRGNFPPRFSGLQFPNYSSELNVNALELDDSALYLCASSPGLAGGRETQYFGPGTRLLVL.

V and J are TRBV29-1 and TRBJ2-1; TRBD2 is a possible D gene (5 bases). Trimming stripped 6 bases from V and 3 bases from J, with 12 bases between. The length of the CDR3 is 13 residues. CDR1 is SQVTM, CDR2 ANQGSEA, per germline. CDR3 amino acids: CSVEAPNYNEQFF. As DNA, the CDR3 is TGCAGCGTGGAGGCACCGAACTACAATGAGCAGTTCTTC.

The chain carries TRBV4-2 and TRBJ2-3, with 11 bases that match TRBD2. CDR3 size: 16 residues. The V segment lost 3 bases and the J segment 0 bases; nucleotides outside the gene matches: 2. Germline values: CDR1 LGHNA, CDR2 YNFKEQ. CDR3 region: CASSQGTSGSTDTQYF. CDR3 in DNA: TGTGCCAGCAGCCAGGGGACTAGCGGAAGCACAGATACGCAGTATTTT.

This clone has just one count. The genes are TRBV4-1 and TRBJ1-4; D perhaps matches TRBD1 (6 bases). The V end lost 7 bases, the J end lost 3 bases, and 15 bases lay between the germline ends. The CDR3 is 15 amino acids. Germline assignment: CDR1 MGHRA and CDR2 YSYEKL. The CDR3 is CASKPGAVPNEKLFF. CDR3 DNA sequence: TGCGCCAGCAAGCCAGGGGCCGTCCCTAATGAAAAACTGTTTTTT.

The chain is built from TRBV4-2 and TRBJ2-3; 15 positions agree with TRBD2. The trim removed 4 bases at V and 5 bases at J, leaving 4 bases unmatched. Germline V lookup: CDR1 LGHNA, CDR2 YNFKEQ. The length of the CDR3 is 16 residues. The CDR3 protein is CASSPGLAGGLDTQYF. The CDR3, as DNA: TGTGCCAGCAGCCCCGGACTAGCGGGAGGGTTAGATACGCAGTATTTT.

For the CDR3, the DNA is TGTGCCAGCAGTAAGGGGACAGGGGCAACTAATGAAAAACTGTTTTTT. Its protein is CASSKGTGATNEKLFF. The chain uses TRBV2 and TRBJ1-4, with TRBD1 identical over 10 bases. This CDR3 comprises 16 residues. The ends lost 5 bases at V and 0 bases at J; junction bases unmatched: 3. Germline CDR1 SNHLY, CDR2 FYNNEI.

The DNA for the CDR3 is TGTGCCAGCAGTGACAGGGACAATCAGCCCCAGCATTTT. Encoded protein: CASSDRDNQPQHF. The J gene is TRBJ1-5, the V gene TRBV27; 7 bases line up with TRBD1. CDR1 and CDR2 from the germline V gene are MNHEY and SMNVEV (reference sequence). The length of the CDR3 is 13 residues. V shed 5 bases, J shed 3 bases, and the junction held 1 base outside the gene matches.